This paragraph covers one TCR beta chain sequence. Its specificity is unknown. Trimming removed 0 bases from V and 6 bases from J, with 13 bases in between. Per germline, CDR1 SGHTA and CDR2 FQGNSA. The CDR3 is made up of 15 amino acids. This sample is part of a study of cytomegalovirus exposure and HLA in healthy donors. As for the study in general: Earlier, 150 million to 200 million T cells were analyzed, and 117 million unique TCR beta sequences were found among them.

60 Vbeta and 13 Jbeta primers were used in PCR. TCRdb's table, derived via immunoSEQ multiplex PCR, lists solely in-frame clones and lacks some. The sample yields 180,000 or so clones, over 70% seen once. Findings and caveats of the study: In a later analysis, approximately 15,000 TCR beta sequences were associated with HLA alleles at 0.05 false discovery rate. Certain sequence variants were highly shared and formed a cluster, and this cluster was likely a sequencing artifact.

The J gene is TRBJ2-3, the V gene TRBV7-2, with a possible D match to TRBD2 (5 bases). This TCR was sampled from a man aged 18 to 29 in good health and CMV-seronegative. The specimen sequenced was PBMCs. The DNA for the CDR3 is TGTGCCAGCAGCTTAGCGGGAGAACGATCCGATACGCAGTATTTT. This translates into CASSLAGERSDTQYF. Supplemented by reference TRBV7-2 and TRBJ2-3, the full variable domain reads GAGVSQSPSNKVTEKGKDVELRCDPISGHTALYWYRQSLGQGLEFLIYFQGNSAPDKSGLPSDRFSAERTGGSVSTLTIQRTQQEDSAVYLCASSLAGERSDTQYFGPGTRLTVL.